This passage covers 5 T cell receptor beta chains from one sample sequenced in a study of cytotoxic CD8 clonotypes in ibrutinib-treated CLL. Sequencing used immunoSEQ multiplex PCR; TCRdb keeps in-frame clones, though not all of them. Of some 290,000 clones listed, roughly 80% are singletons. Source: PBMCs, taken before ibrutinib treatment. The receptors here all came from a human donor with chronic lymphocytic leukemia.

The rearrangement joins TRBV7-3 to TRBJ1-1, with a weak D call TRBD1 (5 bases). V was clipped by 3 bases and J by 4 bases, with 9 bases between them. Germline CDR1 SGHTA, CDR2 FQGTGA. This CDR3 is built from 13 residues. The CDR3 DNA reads TGTGCCAGCAGCTTGTCAGGGTTCACTGAAGCTTTCTTT. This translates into CASSLSGFTEAFF.

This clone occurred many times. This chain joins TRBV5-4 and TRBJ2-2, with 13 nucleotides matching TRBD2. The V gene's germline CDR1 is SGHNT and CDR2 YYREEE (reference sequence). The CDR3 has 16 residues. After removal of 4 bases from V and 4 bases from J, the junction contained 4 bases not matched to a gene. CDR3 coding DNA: TGTGCCAGCAGCCCGACTAGCGGGAGGCCCACCGGGGAGCTGTTTTTT. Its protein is CASSPTSGRPTGELFF.

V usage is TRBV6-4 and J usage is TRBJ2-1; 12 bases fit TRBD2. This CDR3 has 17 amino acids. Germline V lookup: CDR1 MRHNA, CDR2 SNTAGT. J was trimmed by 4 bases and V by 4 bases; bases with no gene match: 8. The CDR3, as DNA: TGTGCCAGCAGTGCCTCCGCGACTAGCGGGGGTTACAATGAGCAGTTCTTC. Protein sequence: CASSASATSGGYNEQFF.

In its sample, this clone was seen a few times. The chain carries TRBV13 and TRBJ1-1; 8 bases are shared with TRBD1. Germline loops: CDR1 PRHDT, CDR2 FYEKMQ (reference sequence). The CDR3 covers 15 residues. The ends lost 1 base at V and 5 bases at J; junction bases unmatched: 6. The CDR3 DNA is TGTGCCAGCAGCTTAGATCAGGGGGCGCGGACTGAAGCTTTCTTT. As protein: CASSLDQGARTEAFF.

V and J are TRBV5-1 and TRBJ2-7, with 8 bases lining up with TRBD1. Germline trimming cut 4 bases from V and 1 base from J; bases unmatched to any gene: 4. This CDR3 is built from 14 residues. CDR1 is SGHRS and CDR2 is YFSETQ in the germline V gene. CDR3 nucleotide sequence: TGCGCCAGCAGCCTGGGGGACAGGTCCTACGAGCAGTACTTC. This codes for CASSLGDRSYEQYF.